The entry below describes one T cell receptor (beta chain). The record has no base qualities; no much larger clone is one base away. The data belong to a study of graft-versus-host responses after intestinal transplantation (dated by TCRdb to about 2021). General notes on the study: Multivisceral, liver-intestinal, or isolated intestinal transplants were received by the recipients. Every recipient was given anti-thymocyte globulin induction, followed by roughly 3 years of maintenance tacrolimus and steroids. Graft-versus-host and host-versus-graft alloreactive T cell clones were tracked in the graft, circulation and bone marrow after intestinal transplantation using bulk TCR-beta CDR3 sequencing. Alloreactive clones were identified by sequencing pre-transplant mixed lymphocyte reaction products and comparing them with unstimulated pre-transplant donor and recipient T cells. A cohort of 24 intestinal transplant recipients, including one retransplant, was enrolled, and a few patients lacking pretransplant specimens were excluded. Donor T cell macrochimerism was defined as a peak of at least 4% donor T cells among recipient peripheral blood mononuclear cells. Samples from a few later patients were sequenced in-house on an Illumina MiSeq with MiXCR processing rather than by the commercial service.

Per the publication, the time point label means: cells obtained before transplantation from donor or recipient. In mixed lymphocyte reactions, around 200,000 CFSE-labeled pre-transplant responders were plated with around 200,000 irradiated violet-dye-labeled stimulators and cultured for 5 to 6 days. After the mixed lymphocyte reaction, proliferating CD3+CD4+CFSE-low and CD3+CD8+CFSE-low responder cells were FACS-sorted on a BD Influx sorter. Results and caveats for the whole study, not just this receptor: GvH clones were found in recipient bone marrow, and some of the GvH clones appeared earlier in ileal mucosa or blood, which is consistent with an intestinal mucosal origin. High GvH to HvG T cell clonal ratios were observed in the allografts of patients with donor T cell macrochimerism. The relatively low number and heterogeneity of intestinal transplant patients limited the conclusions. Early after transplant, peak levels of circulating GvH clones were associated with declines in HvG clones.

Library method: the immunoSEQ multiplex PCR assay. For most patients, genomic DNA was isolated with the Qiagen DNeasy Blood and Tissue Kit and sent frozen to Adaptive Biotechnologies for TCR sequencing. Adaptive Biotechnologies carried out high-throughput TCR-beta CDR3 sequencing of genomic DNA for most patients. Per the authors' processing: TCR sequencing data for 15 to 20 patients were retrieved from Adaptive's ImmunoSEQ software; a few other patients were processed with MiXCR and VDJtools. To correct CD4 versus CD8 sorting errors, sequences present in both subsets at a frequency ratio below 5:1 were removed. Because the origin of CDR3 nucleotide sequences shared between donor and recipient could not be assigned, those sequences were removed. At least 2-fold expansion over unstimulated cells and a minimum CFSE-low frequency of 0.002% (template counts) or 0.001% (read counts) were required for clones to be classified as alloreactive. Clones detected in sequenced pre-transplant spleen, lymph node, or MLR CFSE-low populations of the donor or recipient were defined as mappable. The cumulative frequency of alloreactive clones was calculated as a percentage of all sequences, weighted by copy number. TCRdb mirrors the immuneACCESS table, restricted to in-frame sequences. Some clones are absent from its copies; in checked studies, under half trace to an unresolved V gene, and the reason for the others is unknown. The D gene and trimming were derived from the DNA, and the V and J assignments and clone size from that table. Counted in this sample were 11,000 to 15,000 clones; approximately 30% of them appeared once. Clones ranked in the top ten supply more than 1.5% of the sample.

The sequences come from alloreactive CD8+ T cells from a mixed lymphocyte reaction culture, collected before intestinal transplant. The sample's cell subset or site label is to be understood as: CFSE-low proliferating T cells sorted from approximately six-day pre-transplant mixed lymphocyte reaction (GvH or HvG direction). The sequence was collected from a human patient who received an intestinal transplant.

The nucleotides read TGTGCCAGCAGTCCGGTGGGGGGGCCGTCGGATACGCAGTATTTT. It translates to CASSPVGGPSDTQYF. The sequence is built from TRBV11-2 and TRBJ2-3; TRBD2 is a possible D gene, resting on 7 matching bases. The CDR3 contains 15 residues, cysteine and phenylalanine counted. The entry retains the CDR3 DNA only, 45 bases that are in frame from base 1. The germline ends are 19 bases apart after V is trimmed by 6 bases and J by 6 bases. Taken from the germline V gene, the CDR1 and CDR2 loops are SGHAT and FQNNGV.